Listed below are T cell receptor beta chains from one sample, sequenced in a study of cytomegalovirus exposure and HLA in healthy donors. Here immunoSEQ multiplex PCR was the method, and the copy in TCRdb shows in-frame clones only, minus some. This sample carries around 150,000 clones, around 76% of them seen once, and the ten largest clones take around 7%. Sequenced: PBMCs. The receptors come from a man aged 35-49 years in good health and CMV-seropositive. The CDR3 runs from the conserved cysteine through the conserved F or W. D genes are given only for firm matches. The listing skips clone size in some rows; elsewhere it reads once, few, many or a size class.

j_call d_call clone_size v_call cdr3_nt cdr3_aa
TRBJ2-5 TRBD1 NA TRBV29-1 TGCAGCGTTGAGGGGACAGGGGGCCTCCAAGAGACCCAGTACTTC CSVEGTGGLQETQYF
TRBJ2-7 TRBD1 few TRBV5-1 TGCGCCAGCAGCCCGACAGGGACCCCTTACGAGCAGTACTTC CASSPTGTPYEQYF
TRBJ1-2 NA NA TRBV6-5 TGTGCCAGCAGTTACTCCCGACAGAACTATGGCTACACCTTC CASSYSRQNYGYTF
TRBJ2-7 NA NA TRBV27 TGTGCCAGCAGTTTATTTTCGGACAGGAGGGGTCACGAGCAGTACTTC CASSLFSDRRGHEQYF
TRBJ2-7 TRBD1 once TRBV19 TGTGCCAGTAGTAACTGGACAGGGGGCGCGTACGAGCAGTACTTC CASSNWTGGAYEQYF
TRBJ2-5 NA NA TRBV25-1 TGTGCCAGCAGTGAGCCGGGGTTGGAGACCCAGTACTTC CASSEPGLETQYF
TRBJ1-5 NA NA TRBV5-8 TGTGCCAGCAGCCCGGGTCTCAACTTAGAGCAGCCCCAGCATTTT CASSPGLNLEQPQHF
TRBJ1-2 NA NA TRBV30 TGTGCCTGGAGTCACGGGGAGGGGTGGGATGGCTACACCTTC CAWSHGEGWDGYTF
TRBJ2-2 NA NA TRBV5-1 TGCGCCAGCAGCTTGAAGGGACAAGCGGCCGGGGAGCTGTTTTTT CASSLKGQAAGELFF
TRBJ2-7 NA NA TRBV27 TGTGCCAGCAGCCTCGCCCGAACCGGGCCTGCGGGAGAGCAGTACTTC CASSLARTGPAGEQYF
TRBJ1-1 TRBD1 NA TRBV4-1 TGCGCCAGCAGCCGCCCGAGGGACAGGGACACTGAAGCTTTCTTT CASSRPRDRDTEAFF
TRBJ2-3 NA NA TRBV11-2 TGTGCCAGCAGCCAAGCCATGGAGGGGGGGCCCGTGGATACGCAGTATTTT CASSQAMEGGPVDTQYF
TRBJ1-2 NA NA TRBV5-1 TGCGCCAGCAGCCCCGGACCCCGCCAGGGCTATGGCTACACCTTC CASSPGPRQGYGYTF
TRBJ1-3 TRBD1 NA TRBV4-3 TGCGCCAGCAGCCAAGATTGGGGGACAGGGGGAAACACCATATATTTT CASSQDWGTGGNTIYF
TRBJ2-7 TRBD1 NA TRBV4-1 TGCGCCAGCTATTGGGCAACAGGGGGCGAGCAGTACTTC CASYWATGGEQYF